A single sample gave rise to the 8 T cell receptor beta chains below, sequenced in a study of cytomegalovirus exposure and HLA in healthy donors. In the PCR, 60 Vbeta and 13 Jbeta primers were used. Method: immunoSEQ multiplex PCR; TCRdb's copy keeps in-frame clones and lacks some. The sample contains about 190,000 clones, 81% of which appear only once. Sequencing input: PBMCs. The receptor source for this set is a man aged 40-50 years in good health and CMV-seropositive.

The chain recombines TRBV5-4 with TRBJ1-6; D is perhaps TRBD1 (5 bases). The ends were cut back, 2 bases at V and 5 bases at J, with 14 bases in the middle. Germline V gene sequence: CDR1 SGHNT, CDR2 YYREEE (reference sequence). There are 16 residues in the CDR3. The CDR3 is CASSFFPGGDNSPLHF. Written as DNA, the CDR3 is TGTGCCAGCAGCTTTTTCCCCGGGGGGGATAATTCACCCCTCCACTTT.

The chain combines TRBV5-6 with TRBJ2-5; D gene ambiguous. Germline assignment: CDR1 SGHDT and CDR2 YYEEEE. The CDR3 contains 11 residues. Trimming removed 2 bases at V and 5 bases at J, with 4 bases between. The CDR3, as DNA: TGTGCCAGCAGCTTCCTCGAGACCCAGTACTTC. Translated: CASSFLETQYF.

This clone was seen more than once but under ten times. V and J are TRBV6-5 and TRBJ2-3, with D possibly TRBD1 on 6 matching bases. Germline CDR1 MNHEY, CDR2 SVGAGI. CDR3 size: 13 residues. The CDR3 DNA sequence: TGTGGCTCACAAGGGGGTAGCACAGATACGCAGTATTTT. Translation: CGSQGGSTDTQYF.

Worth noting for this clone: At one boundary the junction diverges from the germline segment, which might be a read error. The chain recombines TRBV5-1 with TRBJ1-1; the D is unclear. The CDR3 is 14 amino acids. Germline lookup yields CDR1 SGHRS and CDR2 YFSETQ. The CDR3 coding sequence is TGCGCCAGCAGCTTGAATGCGGGAGACACTGAAGCTCTCTTT. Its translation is CASSLNAGDTEALF.

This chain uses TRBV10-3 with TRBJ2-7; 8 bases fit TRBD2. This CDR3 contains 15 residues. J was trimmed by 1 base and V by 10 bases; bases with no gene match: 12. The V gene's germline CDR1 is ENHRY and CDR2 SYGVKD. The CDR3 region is CATSQSTSGSYEQYF. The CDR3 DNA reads TGTGCCACATCGCAATCAACTAGCGGATCCTACGAGCAGTACTTC.

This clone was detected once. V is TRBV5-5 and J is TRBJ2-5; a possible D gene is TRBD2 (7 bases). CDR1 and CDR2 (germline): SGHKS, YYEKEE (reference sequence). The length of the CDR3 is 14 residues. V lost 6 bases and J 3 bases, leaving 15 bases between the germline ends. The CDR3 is CASTRAGAEETQYF. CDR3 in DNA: TGTGCCAGCACCAGGGCGGGGGCTGAAGAGACCCAGTACTTC.

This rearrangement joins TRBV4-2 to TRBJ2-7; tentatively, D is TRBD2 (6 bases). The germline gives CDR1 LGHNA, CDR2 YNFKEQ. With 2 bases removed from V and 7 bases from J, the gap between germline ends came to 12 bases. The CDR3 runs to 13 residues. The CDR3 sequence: CASSQTRAGEQYF. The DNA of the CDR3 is TGTGCCAGCAGCCAAACTAGGGCGGGGGAGCAGTACTTC.

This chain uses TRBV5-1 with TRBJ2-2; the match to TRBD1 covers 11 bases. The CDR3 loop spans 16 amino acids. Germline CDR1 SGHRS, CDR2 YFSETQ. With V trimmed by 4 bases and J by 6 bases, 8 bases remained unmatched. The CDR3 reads CASSPYGTGGPGELFF. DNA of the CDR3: TGCGCCAGCAGCCCCTACGGGACAGGGGGACCCGGGGAGCTGTTTTTT.